The sequence of this T cell receptor (beta chain) was determined in a study of naive and memory T cell subsets. Details on this clonotype: Its antigen is unidentified.

Study-level results: Over 90% of naive TCR sequences appeared only once, unlike memory subsets. A few larger clonotypes appeared in naive repertoires, especially CD8, possibly memory cells re-expressing CD45RA. Naive and memory repertoire findings lacked a ground truth for validation.

J lost 2 bases, V lost 8 bases, and 3 bases had no gene match. The CDR3 spans 13 residues. Cells stained for CD3, CD4, CD8, CD45RA and CD27 were sorted into four subsets. Both TRBC1 and TRBC2 were covered by a beta constant-region primer of two equimolar oligonucleotides. Nested alpha and beta constant-region primers with the SP2 primer drove four PCR rounds on ligated cDNA. A 12-nucleotide UMI and the SP2 primer were added to the cDNA 3' end by oligonucleotide ligation. TCRdb reanalysed the UMI-ligation and nested PCR reads using MiXCR and keeps one entry per CDR3 protein. This table holds about 90,000 distinct CDR3 sequences, about 11% found once.

The sample was naive CD4+ T cells from blood. This clonotype was obtained from a human donor in good health. The rearrangement uses TRBV12-3 or TRBV12-4 and TRBJ2-3; 8 positions agree with TRBD2. The CDR3 sequence is CASQRGFTDTQYF. The DNA for the CDR3 is TGTGCCAGCCAGCGGGGGTTCACAGATACGCAGTATTTT.